The 2 T cell receptor beta chains presented below share a single source sample, sequenced in a study of T cell changes during pregnancy in multiple sclerosis. Assay: immunoSEQ multiplex PCR; the TCRdb copy retains only in-frame clones and omits some. The data show roughly 40,000 clones, 80% to 95% seen once. The source material was CD4+ T cells from peripheral blood mononuclear cells, sampled in the first trimester of pregnancy. The receptors derive from a female donor with multiple sclerosis, enrolled in a pregnancy study.

This clone was recorded once. This chain joins TRBV28 and TRBJ2-7; D uncertain. The CDR3 contains 14 residues. From germline, CDR1 is MDHEN and CDR2 SYDVKM. The V and J ends lost 6 bases and 2 bases respectively, with 14 bases between them. The CDR3 is CASRIQAPAYEQYF. The CDR3 nucleotides read TGTGCCAGCAGAATCCAGGCACCGGCCTACGAGCAGTACTTC.

This chain uses TRBV30 with TRBJ2-5; 8 bases map to TRBD2. The V and J ends lost 0 bases and 7 bases, in that order; junction bases with no gene match: 10. Germline V gives CDR1 GTSNPN, CDR2 SVGIG (reference sequence). The CDR3 consists of 15 residues. CDR3 coding DNA: TGTGCCTGGAGTGTACTGGACGTCGGGGGGGGGACCCAGTACTTC. Protein product: CAWSVLDVGGGTQYF.